The 10 T cell receptor beta chains reported below all come from one sample, sequenced in a study of blood T cell repertoires in COVID-19. The assay was immunoSEQ multiplex PCR, and TCRdb's table has in-frame clones only and misses some. This repertoire shows roughly 200,000 clones, 94% found once; its top ten account for 0.76%. Sequencing was performed on peripheral blood. The source of these receptors is a man aged 25 to 45 with COVID-19, enrolled during active disease.

This chain joins TRBV9 and TRBJ1-1; the D gene is possibly TRBD1 (5 bases). V lost 3 bases and J 7 bases, leaving 13 bases between the germline ends. This CDR3 has 13 residues. Looked up from germline, CDR1 is SGDLS and CDR2 is YYNGEE. CDR3 DNA: TGTGCCAGCAGCGCCTCTGGGGGGATTGAAGCTTTCTTT. Amino acids: CASSASGGIEAFF.

The chain has TRBV7-6 and TRBJ2-7; 9 nucleotides line up with TRBD2. CDR3 length: 15 residues. J gave up 3 bases and V 6 bases, and 9 bases lay outside the gene matches. Germline assignment: CDR1 SGHVS and CDR2 FNYEAQ. The CDR3 spells CASSRGAGGFYEQYF. The CDR3 DNA is TGTGCCAGCAGTCGGGGAGCGGGGGGTTTCTACGAGCAGTACTTC.

The rearrangement joins TRBV24-1 to TRBJ1-2; D uncertain. There are 15 residues in the CDR3. Germline V gene lookup returns CDR1 KGHDR and CDR2 SFDVKD. The V end lost 8 bases, the J end lost 5 bases, and 20 bases lay between the germline ends. The CDR3 spells CATKEDSWYHYGYTF. CDR3 nucleotides: TGTGCCACCAAAGAGGACTCCTGGTATCATTATGGCTACACCTTC.

The chain links TRBV15 to TRBJ2-3, with 8 bases fitting TRBD2. This CDR3 is built from 15 residues. In germline, CDR1 is LNHNV, CDR2 YYDKDF (reference sequence). V trimming: 7 bases; J trimming: 3 bases; junction bases outside the gene matches: 9. The CDR3 DNA sequence: TGTGCCACCATGAACGAACTAGCGGCGACAGATACGCAGTATTTT. Translation: CATMNELAATDTQYF.

This sequence joins TRBV5-4 and TRBJ2-3, with 12 nucleotides matching TRBD2. Germline CDR1 is SGHNT and CDR2 is YYREEE (reference sequence). The J segment lost 6 bases and the V segment lost 4 bases, leaving 9 bases of the junction unmatched. This CDR3 has 16 residues. This chain's CDR3 is CASSPKLAGGIDTQYF. CDR3 sequence (DNA): TGTGCCAGCAGCCCAAAACTAGCGGGGGGAATTGATACGCAGTATTTT. Complete variable domain (other parts from reference TRBV5-4 and TRBJ2-3): ETGVTQSPTHLIKTRGQQVTLRCSSQSGHNTVSWYQQALGQGPQFIFQYYREEENGRGNFPPRFSGLQFPNYSSELNVNALELDDSALYLCASSPKLAGGIDTQYFGPGTRLTVL.

A remark on this clone: Other nucleotide sequences from this sample produce the same CDR3. This rearrangement joins TRBV6-5 to TRBJ1-3; TRBD1 agrees at 7 bases. V lost 6 bases to trimming and J lost 1 base; unmatched junction nucleotides: 3. There are 14 residues in the CDR3. Germline CDR1 reads MNHEY; CDR2 reads SVGAGI. The CDR3 nucleotides are TGTGCCAGCAGATCGACAGGGTCTGGAAACACCATATATTTT. This translates into CASRSTGSGNTIYF.

CDR3 sequence reads: CASSSGQNYGYTF. CDR3 DNA: TGCGCCAGCAGCTCGGGACAGAACTATGGCTACACCTTC. The J gene is TRBJ1-2, the V gene TRBV5-1; 7 positions match TRBD1. V lost 3 bases to trimming and J lost 2 bases; unmatched junction nucleotides: 1. The CDR3 length is 13 residues. The germline CDR1 and CDR2 sequences are SGHRS and YFSETQ.

In DNA form, the CDR3 reads TGTGCCAGCAGCGTAGTTCAGGACACCGGGGAGCTGTTTTTT. This translates into CASSVVQDTGELFF. The chain links TRBV9 to TRBJ2-2; D call uncertain. The V gene's germline CDR1 is SGDLS and CDR2 YYNGEE. V lost 0 bases, J lost 3 bases, and 6 bases lay in between. The CDR3 is 14 amino acids.

For the CDR3, the DNA is TGTGCCTGGAAACCTGGGCCGGGGGGGGCCAACGTCCTGACTTTC. It yields the protein CAWKPGPGGANVLTF. This chain links TRBV30 with TRBJ2-6; D is possibly TRBD2 (5 bases). The germline gives CDR1 GTSNPN, CDR2 SVGIG (reference sequence). The CDR3 length is 15 residues. Deletions cut 4 bases from V and 4 bases from J, with 14 bases between.

This clone was counted a single time. This chain uses TRBV6-4 with TRBJ2-2; 7 bases are shared with TRBD1. This CDR3 has 16 residues. Germline V gene sequence: CDR1 MRHNA, CDR2 SNTAGT. Losses at the gene ends were 5 bases for V and 0 bases for J; bases not matched to a gene: 6. In DNA form, the CDR3 reads TGTGCCAGCAGTTTACAGGGGCCCCCGAACACCGGGGAGCTGTTTTTT. Its translation: CASSLQGPPNTGELFF.